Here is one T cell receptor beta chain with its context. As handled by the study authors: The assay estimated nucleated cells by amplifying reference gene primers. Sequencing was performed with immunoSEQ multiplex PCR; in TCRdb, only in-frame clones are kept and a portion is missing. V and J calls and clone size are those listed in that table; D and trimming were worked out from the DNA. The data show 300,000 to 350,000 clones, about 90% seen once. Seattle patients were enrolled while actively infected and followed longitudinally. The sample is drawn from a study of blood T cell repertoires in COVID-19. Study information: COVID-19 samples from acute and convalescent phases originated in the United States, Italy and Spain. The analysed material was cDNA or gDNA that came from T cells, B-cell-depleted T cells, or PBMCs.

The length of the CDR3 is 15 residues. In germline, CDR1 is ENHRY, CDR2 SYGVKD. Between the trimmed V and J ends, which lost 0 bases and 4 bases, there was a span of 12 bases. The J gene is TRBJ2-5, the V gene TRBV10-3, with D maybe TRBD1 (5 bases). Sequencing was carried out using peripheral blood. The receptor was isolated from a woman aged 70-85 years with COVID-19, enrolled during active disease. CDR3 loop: CAISESKEGAETQYF. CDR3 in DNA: TGTGCCATCAGTGAGTCGAAAGAAGGGGCAGAGACCCAGTACTTC.